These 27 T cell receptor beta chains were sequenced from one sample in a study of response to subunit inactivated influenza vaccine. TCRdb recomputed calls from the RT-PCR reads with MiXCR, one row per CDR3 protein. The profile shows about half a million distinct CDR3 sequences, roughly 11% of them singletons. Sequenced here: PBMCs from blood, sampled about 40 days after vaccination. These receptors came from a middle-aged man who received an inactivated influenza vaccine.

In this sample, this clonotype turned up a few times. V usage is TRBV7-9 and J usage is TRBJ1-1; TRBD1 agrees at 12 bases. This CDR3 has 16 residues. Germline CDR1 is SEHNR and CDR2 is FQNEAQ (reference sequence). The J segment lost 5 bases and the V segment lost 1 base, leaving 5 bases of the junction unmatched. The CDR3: CASSLGPGQGATEAFF. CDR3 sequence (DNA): TGTGCCAGCAGCTTAGGTCCGGGACAGGGGGCAACTGAAGCTTTCTTT.

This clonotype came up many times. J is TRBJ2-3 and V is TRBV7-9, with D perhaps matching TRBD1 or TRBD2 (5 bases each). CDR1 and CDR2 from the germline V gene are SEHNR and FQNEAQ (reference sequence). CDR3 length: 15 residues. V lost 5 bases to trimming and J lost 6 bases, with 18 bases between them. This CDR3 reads CASSALASGTDTQYF. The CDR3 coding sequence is TGTGCCAGCAGCGCGCTAGCATCGGGGACGGATACGCAGTATTTT.

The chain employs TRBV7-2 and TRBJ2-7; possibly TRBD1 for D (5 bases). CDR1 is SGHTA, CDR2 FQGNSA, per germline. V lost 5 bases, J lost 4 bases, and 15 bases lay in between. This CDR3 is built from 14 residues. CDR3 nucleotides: TGTGCCAGCAGCCCGTACTACTCAGGGTACGAGCAGTACTTC. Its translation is CASSPYYSGYEQYF.

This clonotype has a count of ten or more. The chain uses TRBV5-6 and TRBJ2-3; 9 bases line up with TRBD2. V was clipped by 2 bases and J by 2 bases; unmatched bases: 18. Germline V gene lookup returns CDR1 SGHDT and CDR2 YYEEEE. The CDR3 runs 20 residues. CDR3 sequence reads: CASSFGTSMYGPGFTDTQYF. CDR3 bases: TGTGCCAGCAGCTTTGGGACTAGCATGTACGGGCCTGGCTTCACAGATACGCAGTATTTT.

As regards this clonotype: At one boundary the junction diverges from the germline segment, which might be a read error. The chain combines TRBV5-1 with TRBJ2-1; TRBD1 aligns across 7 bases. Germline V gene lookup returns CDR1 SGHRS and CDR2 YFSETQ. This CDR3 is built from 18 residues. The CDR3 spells CASSLAEGGLSSHNEQFF. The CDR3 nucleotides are TGCGCCAGCAGCTTGGCCGAAGGGGGCCTGAGCTCCCACAATGAGCAGTTCTTC.

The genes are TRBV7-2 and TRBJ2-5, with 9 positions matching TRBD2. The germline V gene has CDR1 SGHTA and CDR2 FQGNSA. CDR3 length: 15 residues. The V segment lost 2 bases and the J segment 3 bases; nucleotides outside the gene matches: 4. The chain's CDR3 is CASSLQLAGKETQYF. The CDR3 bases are TGTGCCAGCAGCTTACAGCTAGCGGGGAAAGAGACCCAGTACTTC.

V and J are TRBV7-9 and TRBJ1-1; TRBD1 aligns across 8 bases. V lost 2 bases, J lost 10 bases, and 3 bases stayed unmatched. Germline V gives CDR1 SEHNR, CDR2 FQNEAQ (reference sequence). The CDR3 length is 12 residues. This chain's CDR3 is CASSLSQGAAFF. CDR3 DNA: TGTGCCAGCAGCTTATCGCAGGGGGCAGCTTTCTTT.

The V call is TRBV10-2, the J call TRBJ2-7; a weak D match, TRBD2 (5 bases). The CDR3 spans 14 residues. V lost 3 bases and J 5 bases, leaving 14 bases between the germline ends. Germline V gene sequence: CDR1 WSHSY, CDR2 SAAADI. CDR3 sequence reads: CASSEFGVYHEQYF. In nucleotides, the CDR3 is TGCGCCAGCAGTGAATTCGGGGTCTACCACGAGCAGTACTTC.

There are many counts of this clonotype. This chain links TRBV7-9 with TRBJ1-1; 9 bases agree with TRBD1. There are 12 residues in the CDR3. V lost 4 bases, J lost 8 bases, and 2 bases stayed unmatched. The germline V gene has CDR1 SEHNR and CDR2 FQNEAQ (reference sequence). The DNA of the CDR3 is TGTGCCAGCAGCTACGGACAGGGGGAAGCTTTCTTT. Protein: CASSYGQGEAFF.

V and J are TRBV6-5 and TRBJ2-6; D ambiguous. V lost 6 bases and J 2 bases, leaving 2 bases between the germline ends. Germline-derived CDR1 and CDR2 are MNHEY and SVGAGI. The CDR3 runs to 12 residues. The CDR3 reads CASRTGANVLTF. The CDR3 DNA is TGTGCCAGCAGAACTGGGGCCAACGTCCTGACTTTC.

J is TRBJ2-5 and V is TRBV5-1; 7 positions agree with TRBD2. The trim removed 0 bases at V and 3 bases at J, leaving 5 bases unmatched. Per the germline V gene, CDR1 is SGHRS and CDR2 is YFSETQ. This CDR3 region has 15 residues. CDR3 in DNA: TGCGCCAGCAGCTTGGGAAGCGGGATAAAAGAGACCCAGTACTTC. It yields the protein CASSLGSGIKETQYF.

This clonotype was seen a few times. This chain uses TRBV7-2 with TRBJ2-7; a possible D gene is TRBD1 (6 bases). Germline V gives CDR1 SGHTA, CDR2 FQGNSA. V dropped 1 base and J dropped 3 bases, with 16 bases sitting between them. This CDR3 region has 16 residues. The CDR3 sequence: CASSLVRRGGDYEQYF. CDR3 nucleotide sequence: TGTGCCAGCAGCTTAGTGCGCAGAGGGGGTGACTACGAGCAGTACTTC.

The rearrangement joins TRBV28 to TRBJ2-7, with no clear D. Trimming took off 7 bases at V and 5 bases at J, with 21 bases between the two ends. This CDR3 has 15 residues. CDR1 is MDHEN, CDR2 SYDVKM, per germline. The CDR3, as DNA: TGTGCCAGCACCTTAGGGTACGGCTCCTTTAACGAGCAGTACTTC. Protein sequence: CASTLGYGSFNEQYF. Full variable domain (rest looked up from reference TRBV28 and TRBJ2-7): DVKVTQSSRYLVKRTGEKVFLECVQDMDHENMFWYRQDPGLGLRLIYFSYDVKMKEKGDIPEGYSVSREKKERFSLILESASTNQTSMYLCASTLGYGSFNEQYFGPGTRLTVT.

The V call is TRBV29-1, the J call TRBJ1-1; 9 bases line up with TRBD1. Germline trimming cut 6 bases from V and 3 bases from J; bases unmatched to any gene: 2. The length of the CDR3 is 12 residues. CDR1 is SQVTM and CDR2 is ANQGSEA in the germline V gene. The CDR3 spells CSVDRGYTEAFF. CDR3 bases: TGCAGCGTGGACAGGGGATACACTGAAGCTTTCTTT.

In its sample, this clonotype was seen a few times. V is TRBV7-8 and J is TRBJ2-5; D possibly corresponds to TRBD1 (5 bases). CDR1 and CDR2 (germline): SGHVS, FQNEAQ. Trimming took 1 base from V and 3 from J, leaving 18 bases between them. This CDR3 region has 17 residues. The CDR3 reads CASSLGAGPARKETQYF. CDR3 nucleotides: TGTGCCAGCAGCTTAGGGGCAGGGCCTGCGAGGAAAGAGACCCAGTACTTC. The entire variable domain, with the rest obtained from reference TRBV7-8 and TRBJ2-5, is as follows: GAGVSQSPRYKVAKRGQDVALRCDPISGHVSLFWYQQALGQGPEFLTYFQNEAQLDKSGLPSDRFFAERPEGSVSTLKIQRTQQEDSAVYLCASSLGAGPARKETQYFGPGTRLLVL.

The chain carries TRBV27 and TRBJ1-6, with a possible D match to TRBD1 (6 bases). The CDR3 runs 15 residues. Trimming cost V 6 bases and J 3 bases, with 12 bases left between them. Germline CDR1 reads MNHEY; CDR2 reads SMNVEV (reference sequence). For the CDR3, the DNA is TGTGCCAGCAGGGGGCGAGGGGGCTATAATTCACCCCTCCACTTT. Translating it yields CASRGRGGYNSPLHF.

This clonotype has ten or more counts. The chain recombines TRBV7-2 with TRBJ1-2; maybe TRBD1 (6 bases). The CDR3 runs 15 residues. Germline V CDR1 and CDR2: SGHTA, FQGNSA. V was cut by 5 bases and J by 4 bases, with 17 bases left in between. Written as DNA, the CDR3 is TGTGCCAGCAGCCCTCGGACAGATGGGGCCTATGGCTACACCTTC. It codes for CASSPRTDGAYGYTF. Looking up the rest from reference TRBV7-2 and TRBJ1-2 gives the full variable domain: GAGVSQSPSNKVTEKGKDVELRCDPISGHTALYWYRQSLGQGLEFLIYFQGNSAPDKSGLPSDRFSAERTGGSVSTLTIQRTQQEDSAVYLCASSPRTDGAYGYTFGSGTRLTVV.

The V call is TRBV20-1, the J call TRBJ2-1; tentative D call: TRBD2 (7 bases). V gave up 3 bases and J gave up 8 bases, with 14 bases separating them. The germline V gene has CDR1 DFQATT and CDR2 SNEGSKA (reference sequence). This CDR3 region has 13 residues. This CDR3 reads CSASLAGAYEQFF. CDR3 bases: TGCAGTGCTAGCCTGGCGGGGGCCTATGAGCAGTTCTTC.

The CDR3 DNA reads TGCAGTGCTAGAGACCAGTTTCGGGATTCTTTCTACAATGAGCAGTTCTTC. Translated: CSARDQFRDSFYNEQFF. The V and J genes are TRBV20-1 and TRBJ2-1; D is possibly TRBD2 (5 bases). Trimming removed 0 bases at V and 3 bases at J, with 18 bases between. The CDR3 has 17 residues. Per the germline V gene, CDR1 is DFQATT and CDR2 is SNEGSKA (reference sequence).

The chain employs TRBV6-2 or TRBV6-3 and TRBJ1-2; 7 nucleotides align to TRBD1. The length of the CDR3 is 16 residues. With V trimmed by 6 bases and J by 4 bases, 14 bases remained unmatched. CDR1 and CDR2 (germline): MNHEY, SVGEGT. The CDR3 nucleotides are TGTGCCAGCAGAATTGCCCCCGGGCAGGGGGGCTATGGCTACACCTTC. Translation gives CASRIAPGQGGYGYTF.

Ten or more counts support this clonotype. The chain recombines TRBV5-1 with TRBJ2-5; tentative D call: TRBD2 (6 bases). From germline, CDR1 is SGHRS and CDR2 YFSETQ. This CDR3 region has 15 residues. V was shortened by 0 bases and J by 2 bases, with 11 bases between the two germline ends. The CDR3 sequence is CASSLVQGGQETQYF. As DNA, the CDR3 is TGCGCCAGCAGCTTGGTTCAGGGAGGTCAAGAGACCCAGTACTTC. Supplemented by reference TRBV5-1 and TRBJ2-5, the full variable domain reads KAGVTQTPRYLIKTRGQQVTLSCSPISGHRSVSWYQQTPGQGLQFLFEYFSETQRNKGNFPGRFSGRQFSNSRSEMNVSTLELGDSALYLCASSLVQGGQETQYFGPGTRLLVL.

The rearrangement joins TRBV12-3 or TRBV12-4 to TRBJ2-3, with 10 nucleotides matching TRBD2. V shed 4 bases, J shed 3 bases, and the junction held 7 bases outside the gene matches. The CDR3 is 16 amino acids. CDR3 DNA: TGTGCCAGCAGTTCGGCTAGCGGGGGATTGACAGATACGCAGTATTTT. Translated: CASSSASGGLTDTQYF.

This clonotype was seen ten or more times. The CDR3 spells CASSYESGEQYF. The CDR3, as DNA: TGTGCCAGCAGTTACGAGAGCGGCGAGCAGTACTTC. V and J are TRBV6-5 and TRBJ2-7; D is possibly TRBD2 (5 bases). V was shortened by 2 bases and J by 6 bases, with 8 bases between the two germline ends. From germline, CDR1 is MNHEY and CDR2 SVGAGI. The CDR3 is 12 residues long.

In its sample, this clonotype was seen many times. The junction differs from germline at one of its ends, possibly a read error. The CDR3 DNA follows: TGTGCCAGCAGCGAAGACCACAGGGAACACTTC. Translating it yields CASSEDHREHF. The V gene is TRBV6-6, the J gene TRBJ1-2; perhaps TRBD1 as D (6 bases). The length of the CDR3 is 11 residues. Germline CDR1 reads MNHNY; CDR2 reads SVGAGI (reference sequence).

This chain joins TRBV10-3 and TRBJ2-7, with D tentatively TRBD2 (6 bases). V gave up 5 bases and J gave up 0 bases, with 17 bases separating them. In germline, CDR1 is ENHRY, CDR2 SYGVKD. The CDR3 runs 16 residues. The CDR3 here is CAISQTRDGSSYEQYF. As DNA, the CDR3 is TGTGCCATCAGTCAGACCCGGGACGGGAGCTCCTACGAGCAGTACTTC.

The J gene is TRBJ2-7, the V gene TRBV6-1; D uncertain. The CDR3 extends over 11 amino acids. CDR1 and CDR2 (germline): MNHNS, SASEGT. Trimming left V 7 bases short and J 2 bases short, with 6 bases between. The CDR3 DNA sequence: TGTGCCAGCACATTTACCTACGAGCAGTACTTC. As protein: CASTFTYEQYF.

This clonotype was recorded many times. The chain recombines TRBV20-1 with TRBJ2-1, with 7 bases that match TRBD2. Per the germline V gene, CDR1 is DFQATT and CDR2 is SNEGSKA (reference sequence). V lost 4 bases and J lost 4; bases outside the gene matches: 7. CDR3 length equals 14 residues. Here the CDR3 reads CSATEWEGYNEQFF. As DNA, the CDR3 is TGCAGTGCTACCGAGTGGGAGGGGTACAATGAGCAGTTCTTC.